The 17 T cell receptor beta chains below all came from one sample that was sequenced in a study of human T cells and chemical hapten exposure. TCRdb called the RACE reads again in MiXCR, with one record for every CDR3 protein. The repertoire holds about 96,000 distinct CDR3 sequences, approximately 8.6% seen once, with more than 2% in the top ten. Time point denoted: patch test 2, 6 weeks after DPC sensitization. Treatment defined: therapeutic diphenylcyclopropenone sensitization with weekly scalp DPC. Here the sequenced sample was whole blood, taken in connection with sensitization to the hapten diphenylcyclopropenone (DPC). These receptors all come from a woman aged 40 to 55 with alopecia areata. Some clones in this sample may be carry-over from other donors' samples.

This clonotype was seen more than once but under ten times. The CDR3 here is CATSGGLAEFNEQFF. As DNA, the CDR3 is TGTGCCACCAGCGGCGGACTAGCGGAGTTCAATGAGCAGTTCTTC. The genes are TRBV15 and TRBJ2-1, with 10 positions matching TRBD2. The CDR3 has 15 residues. In germline, CDR1 is LNHNV, CDR2 YYDKDF (reference sequence). Trimming took 5 bases from V and 6 from J; bases not matched to a gene: 7. Together with reference TRBV15 and TRBJ2-1, the CDR3 gives the full variable domain: DAMVIQNPRYQVTQFGKPVTLSCSQTLNHNVMYWYQQKSSQAPKLLFHYYDKDFNNEADTPDNFQSRRPNTSFCFLDIRSPGLGDTAMYLCATSGGLAEFNEQFFGPGTRLTVL.

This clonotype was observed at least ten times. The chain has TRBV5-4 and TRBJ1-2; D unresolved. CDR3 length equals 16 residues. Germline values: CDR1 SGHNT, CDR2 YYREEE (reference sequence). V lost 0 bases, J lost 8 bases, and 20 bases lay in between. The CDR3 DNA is TGTGCCAGCAGCTTGGCCGAAGAGCACTCCCTATCAGGCTACACCTTC. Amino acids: CASSLAEEHSLSGYTF.

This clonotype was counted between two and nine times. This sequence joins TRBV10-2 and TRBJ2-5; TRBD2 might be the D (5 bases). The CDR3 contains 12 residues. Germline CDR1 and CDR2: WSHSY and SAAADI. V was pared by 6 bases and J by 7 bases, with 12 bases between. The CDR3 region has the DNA TGCGCCAGCAGCTCGACTGGAGGGACCCAGTACTTC. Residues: CASSSTGGTQYF.

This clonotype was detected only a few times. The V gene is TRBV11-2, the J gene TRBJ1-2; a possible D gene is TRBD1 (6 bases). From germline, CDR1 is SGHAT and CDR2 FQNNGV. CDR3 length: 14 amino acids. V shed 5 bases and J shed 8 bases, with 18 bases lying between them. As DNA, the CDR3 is TGTGCCAGCAGCATCAGGACACAGGGAGGAGGCTACACCTTC. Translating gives CASSIRTQGGGYTF.

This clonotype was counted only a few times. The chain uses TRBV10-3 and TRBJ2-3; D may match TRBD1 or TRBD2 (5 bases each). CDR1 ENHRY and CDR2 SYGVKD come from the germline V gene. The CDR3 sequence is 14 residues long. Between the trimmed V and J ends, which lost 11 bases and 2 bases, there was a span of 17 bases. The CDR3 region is CASTPGTATDTQYF. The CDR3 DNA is TGTGCCTCCACCCCCGGGACCGCCACAGATACGCAGTATTTT.

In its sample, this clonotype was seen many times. CDR3 loop: CASSFGGMGTEAFF. For the CDR3, the DNA is TGTGCCAGCAGTTTCGGGGGTATGGGCACTGAAGCTTTCTTT. The V gene is TRBV27, the J gene TRBJ1-1; D may be TRBD1 (5 bases). This CDR3 comprises 14 residues. Trimming removed 3 bases from V and 4 bases from J, with 12 bases in between. The germline gives CDR1 MNHEY, CDR2 SMNVEV (reference sequence).

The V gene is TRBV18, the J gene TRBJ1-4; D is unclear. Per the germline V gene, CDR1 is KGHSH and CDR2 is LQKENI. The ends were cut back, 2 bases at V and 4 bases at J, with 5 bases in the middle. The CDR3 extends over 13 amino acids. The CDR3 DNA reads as TGTGCCAGCTCACCAGGGAATAATGAAAAACTGTTTTTT. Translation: CASSPGNNEKLFF.

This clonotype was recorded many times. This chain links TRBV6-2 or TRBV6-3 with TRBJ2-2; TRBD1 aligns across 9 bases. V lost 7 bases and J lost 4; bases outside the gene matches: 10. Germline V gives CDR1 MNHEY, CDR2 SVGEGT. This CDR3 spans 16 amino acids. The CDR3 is CASNRPGTGITGELFF. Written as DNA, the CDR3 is TGTGCCAGCAACCGACCCGGGACAGGGATCACCGGGGAGCTGTTTTTT.

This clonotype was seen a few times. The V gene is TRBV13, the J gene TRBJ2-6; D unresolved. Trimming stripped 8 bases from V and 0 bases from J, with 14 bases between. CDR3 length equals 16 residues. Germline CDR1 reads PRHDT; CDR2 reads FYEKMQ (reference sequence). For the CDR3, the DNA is TGTGCCAGCGGAATCTCCACCCCCTCTGGGGCCAACGTCCTGACTTTC. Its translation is CASGISTPSGANVLTF.

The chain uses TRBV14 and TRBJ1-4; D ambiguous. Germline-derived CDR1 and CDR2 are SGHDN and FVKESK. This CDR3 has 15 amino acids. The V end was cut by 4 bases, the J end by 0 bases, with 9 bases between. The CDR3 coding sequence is TGTGCCAGCAGCCCCTGGGGATCAACTAATGAAAAACTGTTTTTT. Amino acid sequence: CASSPWGSTNEKLFF.

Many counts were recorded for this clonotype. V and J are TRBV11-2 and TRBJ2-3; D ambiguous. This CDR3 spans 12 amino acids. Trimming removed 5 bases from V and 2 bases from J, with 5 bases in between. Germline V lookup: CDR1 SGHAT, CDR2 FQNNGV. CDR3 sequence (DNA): TGTGCCAGCAGCCAGTACACAGATACGCAGTATTTT. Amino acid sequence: CASSQYTDTQYF. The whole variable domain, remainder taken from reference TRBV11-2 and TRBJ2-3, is EAGVAQSPRYKIIEKRQSVAFWCNPISGHATLYWYQQILGQGPKLLIQFQNNGVVDDSQLPKDRFSAERLKGVDSTLKIQPAKLEDSAVYLCASSQYTDTQYFGPGTRLTVL.

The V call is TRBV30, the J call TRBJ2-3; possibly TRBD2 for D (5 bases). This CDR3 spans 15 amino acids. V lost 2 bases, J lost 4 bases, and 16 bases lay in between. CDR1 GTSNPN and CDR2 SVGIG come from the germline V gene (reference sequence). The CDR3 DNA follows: TGTGCCTGGAGTCCGCAGGACTTCGACGCAGATACGCAGTATTTT. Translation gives CAWSPQDFDADTQYF.

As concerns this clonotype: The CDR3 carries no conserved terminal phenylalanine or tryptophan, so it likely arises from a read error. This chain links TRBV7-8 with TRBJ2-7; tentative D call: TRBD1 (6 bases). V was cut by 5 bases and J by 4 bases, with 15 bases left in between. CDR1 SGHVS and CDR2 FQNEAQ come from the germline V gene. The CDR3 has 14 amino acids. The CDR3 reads CASSQQAGVYEQYS. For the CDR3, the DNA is TGTGCCAGCAGCCAGCAGGCAGGGGTTTACGAGCAGTACTCC.

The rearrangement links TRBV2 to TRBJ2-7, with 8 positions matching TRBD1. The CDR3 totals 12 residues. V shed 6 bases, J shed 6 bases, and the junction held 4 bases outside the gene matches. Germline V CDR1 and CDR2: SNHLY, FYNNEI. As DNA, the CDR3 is TGTGCCAGCAGAGTAGACAGGGGCGAGCAGTACTTC. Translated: CASRVDRGEQYF.

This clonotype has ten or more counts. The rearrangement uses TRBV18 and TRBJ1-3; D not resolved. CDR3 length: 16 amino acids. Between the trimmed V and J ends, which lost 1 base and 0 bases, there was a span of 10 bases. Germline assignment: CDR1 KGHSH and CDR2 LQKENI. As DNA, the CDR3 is TGTGCCAGCTCACCACTGGCGGATAGCTCTGGAAACACCATATATTTT. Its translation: CASSPLADSSGNTIYF.

The CDR3 here is CSVRQGPNYEQYF. The CDR3 region has the DNA TGCAGCGTCCGACAGGGCCCCAACTACGAGCAGTACTTC. This chain links TRBV29-1 with TRBJ2-7; 7 bases map to TRBD1. The CDR3 sequence is 13 residues long. CDR1 SQVTM and CDR2 ANQGSEA come from the germline V gene. Germline trimming cut 6 bases from V and 3 bases from J; bases unmatched to any gene: 8.

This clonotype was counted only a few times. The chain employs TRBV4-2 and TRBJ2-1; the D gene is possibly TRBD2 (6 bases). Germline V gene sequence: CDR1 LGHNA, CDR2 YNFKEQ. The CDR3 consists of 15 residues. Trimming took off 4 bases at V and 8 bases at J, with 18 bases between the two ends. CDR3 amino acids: CASSPSRTSIHEQFF. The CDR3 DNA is TGTGCCAGCAGCCCGAGCCGCACTAGCATCCATGAGCAGTTCTTC.